This TCR beta chain was found in a study of blood T cells in healthy people across ages. Study observations and caveats: When set beside aged donors, long-lived donors presented more naive CD4+ cells and higher diversity. As naive T cell percentage varied, TCR beta diversity correlated strongly with it.

Of note for this clonotype: Antigen: not known.

Researchers collected approximately 9.9 milliliters of peripheral blood from every single donor. Together with a sample-barcoded 5' primer, a J-beta primer mix was included in a second PCR lasting about 7 to 12 cycles. Carrying 12 random nucleotides, a template-switch adaptor labeled each individual cDNA molecule. TCRdb used MiXCR to reprocess the 5' RACE reads, holding one entry per CDR3 protein. The sample has 1.5 million to 2 million distinct CDR3 sequences; 28% are singletons. Sequencing was done on a sample of blood. The TCR comes from a woman between 25 and 40 years old in good health.

The CDR3 sequence: CASSLIVVNSNQPQHF. The CDR3 DNA reads as TGTGCCAGCAGCTTGATTGTTGTAAATAGCAATCAGCCCCAGCATTTT. V usage is TRBV5-8 and J usage is TRBJ1-5; D not resolved. The CDR3 has 16 residues. Trimming removed 1 base from V and 0 bases from J, with 11 bases in between. Germline-derived CDR1 and CDR2 are SGHTS and YDEGEE.